The subject of this entry is one T cell receptor (beta chain). This clonotype was observed many times. Its antigen is still unknown. The input lacks base qualities; no much larger clone sits a single base away. TCRdb names Illumina HiSeq 2500 as the instrument used. Quantitative 5'-RACE with molecular barcodes was used to prepare TCR beta libraries. The authors' pipeline ran thus. Disease-linked TCR variants were identified with a new computational method built on a probabilistic model of VDJ rearrangement. TCRdb cleaned the public reads at Q25 with fastp, built clones with MiXCR and kept in-frame beta chains. Identical CDR3 proteins give one entry, which carries the most common genes and DNA. The V and J calls here are based on TCRdb, not the publication. This sample gives 200,000 to 300,000 distinct CDR3 sequences in total; more than 9% of them show up just once. Clones ranked in the top ten supply about 3% of the sample.

V and J are trimmed by 0 bases and 9 bases, and the gene matches miss 11 bases of the junction. There are 16 amino acids in the CDR3, from cysteine to phenylalanine inclusive. The read is trimmed to its CDR3 DNA, 48 bases read in frame from base 1. CDR1 and CDR2, per the germline V gene, are LGHNA and YNFKEQ. This sample is drawn from a study of CD8 T cells in ankylosing spondylitis (dated 2017 in TCRdb). Context from the whole study: T cell receptor beta repertoires were profiled in healthy donors and ankylosing spondylitis patients so that disease-linked TCR variants could be found. The full study cohort was made up of 25 ankylosing spondylitis patients and some 100 healthy donors. Peripheral blood was sampled, and synovial fluid was additionally collected from ankylosing spondylitis patients.

Study-wide conclusions, independent of this receptor: Some motif variants had previously been reported in the synovial fluid and blood of reactive arthritis patients, which suggests shared mechanisms of disease initiation. According to the report, matched synovial fluid samples from ankylosing spondylitis patients were significantly enriched for the disease-linked clones. Blood from ankylosing spondylitis patients appeared to be characterized by a TCR beta motif made up of about 8 highly homologous amino acid variants. The disease-linked clones showed a CD8+ phenotype and occurred at relatively low frequencies in peripheral blood.

The chain uses TRBV4-2 and TRBJ2-3; 8 bases in the junction line up with TRBD2. Input material: blood, either unsorted or a sorted T cell fraction (not recorded which). The receptor was derived from a male donor with ankylosing spondylitis or in good health (not recorded which). CDR3 region: CASSQERGLGGGTQYF. The bases read TGTGCCAGCAGCCAAGAACGGGGACTAGGAGGTGGAACGCAGTATTTT.